These 17 T cell receptor beta chains were all obtained from the same sample, sequenced in a study of T-cell reconstitution after alpha-beta-depleted transplantation in children. Construction of the TCRbeta library involved unique molecular identifiers. Via MiXCR, TCRdb re-called the PCR reads, giving one row per CDR3 protein. Of about 240,000 distinct CDR3 sequences listed, more than 10% are singletons. The material sequenced was PBMCs from the stem cell graft donor, taken from the stem cell graft. These receptors all stem from a human donor who donated a stem cell graft to a child with acute lymphoblastic leukemia.

In this sample, this clonotype turned up many times. The rearrangement joins TRBV29-1 to TRBJ2-1, with D perhaps TRBD1 (8 bases). The V end lost 5 bases, the J end lost 9 bases, and 20 bases lay between the germline ends. The CDR3 spans 14 residues. From germline, CDR1 is SQVTM and CDR2 ANQGSEA. CDR3 DNA: TGCAGCGTTCAACGGCGTAACAGGGGGGGTGAGCAGTTCTTC. Its protein is CSVQRRNRGGEQFF.

This clonotype was picked up many times. The V call is TRBV29-1, the J call TRBJ2-1; D remains ambiguous. Germline CDR1 SQVTM, CDR2 ANQGSEA. The CDR3 has 13 amino acids. The V gene lost 6 bases and the J gene lost 2 bases, with 11 bases spanning the gap. CDR3 in DNA: TGCAGCGTCAGGTTGGGGACCTACAATGAGCAGTTCTTC. It encodes CSVRLGTYNEQFF.

About this clonotype itself: A clone one base away is much larger, so this may be a read error. The rearrangement links TRBV5-5 to TRBJ1-5, with 8 bases fitting TRBD1. The germline V gene encodes CDR1 SGHKS and CDR2 YYEKEE (reference sequence). This CDR3 contains 14 residues. The trim removed 4 bases at V and 8 bases at J, leaving 8 bases unmatched. The CDR3 protein is CASSRTGTEKPQHF. As DNA, the CDR3 is TGTGCCAGCAGCCGGACAGGGACGGAAAAGCCCCAGCATTTT.

This clonotype was observed at least ten times. This rearrangement joins TRBV5-1 to TRBJ2-1; TRBD2 matches 9 bases. The CDR3 is 16 residues long. Looked up from germline, CDR1 is SGHRS and CDR2 is YFSETQ. Trimming at V came to 4 bases and at J to 0 bases, leaving 5 bases not matched to a gene. CDR3 residues: CASSVLSGSSYNEQFF. Written as DNA, the CDR3 is TGCGCCAGCAGCGTCCTTAGCGGGAGCTCCTACAATGAGCAGTTCTTC.

Turning to this clonotype: This may be a read error: a much more frequent sequence differs by one nucleotide. The chain is built from TRBV3-1 and TRBJ2-3; D possibly matches TRBD1 or TRBD2 (5 bases each). The CDR3 consists of 15 residues. Germline lookup yields CDR1 LGHDT and CDR2 YNNKEL (reference sequence). The V end lost 8 bases, the J end lost 4 bases, and 19 bases lay between the germline ends. CDR3 amino acids: CASCRQTSGPDTQYF. In DNA, the CDR3 is TGTGCCAGCTGCCGACAAACATCGGGGCCAGATACGCAGTATTTT.

This clonotype occurred once. The chain joins TRBV28 to TRBJ1-5; D gene uncertain. The V end lost 6 bases, the J end lost 11 bases, and 11 bases lay between the germline ends. Germline CDR1 is MDHEN and CDR2 is SYDVKM. There are 11 residues in the CDR3. In nucleotides, the CDR3 is TGTGCCAGCAGCTCCCGGGGAGCCCAGCATTTT. It translates to CASSSRGAQHF.

The CDR3 is CASSPGQGARGYTF. For the CDR3, the DNA is TGCGCCAGCAGCCCCGGACAGGGGGCGCGGGGCTACACCTTC. The rearrangement uses TRBV5-1 and TRBJ1-2, with 11 bases aligning to TRBD1. The CDR3 has 14 amino acids. Losses at the gene ends were 4 bases for V and 8 bases for J; bases not matched to a gene: 7. The V gene's germline CDR1 is SGHRS and CDR2 YFSETQ.

This clonotype occurred many times. As DNA, the CDR3 is TGTGCCAGCAGTTTTCAGGGGGGCCATGGCTACACCTTC. The encoded protein is CASSFQGGHGYTF. The chain combines TRBV12-3 or TRBV12-4 with TRBJ1-2; 7 bases are shared with TRBD1. V gave up 3 bases and J gave up 6 bases; unmatched junction bases: 4. This CDR3 spans 13 amino acids.

The V call is TRBV7-9, the J call TRBJ2-7; 10 bases line up with TRBD1. V shed 1 base and J 5 bases; nucleotides not matched to a gene: 8. Germline assignment: CDR1 SEHNR and CDR2 FQNEAQ (reference sequence). The CDR3 is 16 amino acids. The CDR3 DNA sequence: TGTGCCAGCAGCTTAGGATCGGGACAGGGGATCAACGAGCAGTACTTC. Translation: CASSLGSGQGINEQYF. The variable domain in full, completed from reference TRBV7-9 and TRBJ2-7, reads DTGVSQNPRHKITKRGQNVTFRCDPISEHNRLYWYRQTLGQGPEFLTYFQNEAQLEKSRLLSDRFSAERPKGSFSTLEIQRTEQGDSAMYLCASSLGSGQGINEQYFGPGTRLTVT.

Many counts were recorded for this clonotype. The rearrangement links TRBV20-1 to TRBJ2-3; 7 bases fit TRBD2. The CDR3 totals 15 residues. Germline V CDR1 and CDR2: DFQATT, SNEGSKA (reference sequence). With V trimmed by 6 bases and J by 2 bases, 11 bases remained unmatched. The CDR3 DNA reads as TGCAGTGCCCCCCCCCGGGCGGGAGTCACAGATACGCAGTATTTT. Its protein is CSAPPRAGVTDTQYF.

J is TRBJ2-7 and V is TRBV6-2 or TRBV6-3; possibly TRBD2 for D (5 bases). Trimming cost V 6 bases and J 7 bases, with 13 bases left between them. The CDR3 is made up of 12 amino acids. Germline CDR1 and CDR2: MNHEY and SVGEGT. CDR3 coding DNA: TGTGCCAGCAGCTCAACTCCGGGGGAGCAGTACTTC. This gives the protein CASSSTPGEQYF.

The sample holds many counts of this clonotype. The V and J genes are TRBV7-9 and TRBJ2-7; tentatively, D is TRBD1 (6 bases). CDR1 SEHNR and CDR2 FQNEAQ come from the germline V gene (reference sequence). V was clipped by 0 bases and J by 3 bases, with 12 bases between them. CDR3 length equals 15 residues. CDR3 in DNA: TGTGCCAGCAGCTTAGCCGGGACACCCAACTACGAGCAGTACTTC. Protein: CASSLAGTPNYEQYF.

This clonotype was seen more than once but under ten times. The V and J genes are TRBV14 and TRBJ2-7; possibly TRBD2 for D (6 bases). This CDR3 has 18 amino acids. Trimming cost V 2 bases and J 0 bases, with 20 bases left between them. CDR1 and CDR2 from the germline V gene are SGHDN and FVKESK. The CDR3 loop is CASSQRPTGVSGSYEQYF. In DNA, the CDR3 is TGTGCCAGCAGCCAACGCCCGACGGGGGTTTCTGGCTCCTACGAGCAGTACTTC.

This clonotype was seen ten or more times. The V call is TRBV7-9, the J call TRBJ2-7, with D possibly being TRBD1 or TRBD2 (5 bases each). CDR1 and CDR2 (germline): SEHNR, FQNEAQ (reference sequence). Trimming left V 5 bases short and J 2 bases short, with 19 bases between. The CDR3 extends over 16 amino acids. This CDR3 is CASSPGPGGITYEQYF. The CDR3 DNA follows: TGTGCCAGCAGCCCGGGGCCTGGAGGTATAACCTACGAGCAGTACTTC.

This clonotype has at least ten counts. The rearrangement links TRBV5-6 to TRBJ2-1; no clear D gene. The CDR3 length is 13 residues. The germline gives CDR1 SGHDT, CDR2 YYEEEE. Trimming removed 1 base from V and 8 bases from J, with 10 bases in between. The CDR3 nucleotides are TGTGCCAGCAGCTTGATTGGGGTGGATGAGCAGTTCTTC. Its protein is CASSLIGVDEQFF.

This clonotype was found many times. The chain has TRBV6-5 and TRBJ1-2; D remains unclear. V lost 0 bases and J 8 bases, leaving 16 bases between the germline ends. Germline V gives CDR1 MNHEY, CDR2 SVGAGI. The CDR3 totals 15 residues. Here the CDR3 reads CASSYSERVVKGYTF. The DNA for the CDR3 is TGTGCCAGCAGTTACTCGGAGAGGGTAGTAAAGGGCTACACCTTC.

This clonotype was counted at least ten times. V and J are TRBV20-1 and TRBJ1-1, with 7 nucleotides matching TRBD1. Germline CDR1 and CDR2: DFQATT and SNEGSKA (reference sequence). V trimming: 5 bases; J trimming: 3 bases; junction bases outside the gene matches: 6. The CDR3 sequence is 13 residues long. CDR3 coding DNA: TGCAGTGCTCCAGGGGGTCACGACACTGAAGCTTTCTTT. Its protein is CSAPGGHDTEAFF.